This is a list of T cell receptor beta chains from one sample in a study of T-cell reconstitution after alpha-beta-depleted transplantation in children. TCRdb independently ran MiXCR on the PCR reads; one entry per CDR3 protein. The data hold hundreds of thousands of distinct CDR3 sequences, with under 15% observed a single time. This specimen was PBMCs from the stem cell graft donor, taken from the stem cell graft. The receptors were gathered from a human donor who donated a stem cell graft to a child with combined immunodeficiency. CDR3s include the opening cysteine and the closing phenylalanine or tryptophan. Fields, in order: clone size, J gene, D gene, V gene, CDR3 length, CDR3 DNA, CDR3 protein. D genes are given only for firm matches. Rows give clone size only sometimes, using once, few, many, or a class for an expanded clone.

>.|TRBJ1-3|.|TRBV7-6|15
TGTGCCAGCAGATCGACACCGTCCCCGGGAAACACCATATATTTT
CASRSTPSPGNTIYF
>few|TRBJ2-3|TRBD2|TRBV10-3|14
TGTGCCACCAAGGGACTAGCGGGAGGAAATACGCAGTATTTT
CATKGLAGGNTQYF
>.|TRBJ1-2|.|TRBV29-1|11
TGCAGCGTCTCGGTGGACTATGGCTACACCTTC
CSVSVDYGYTF
>.|TRBJ2-1|.|TRBV7-2|16
TGTGCCAGCAGCTTAGTCGGTGGGGGTGGGCGGAATGAGCAGTTCTTC
CASSLVGGGGRNEQFF
>many|TRBJ2-1|TRBD2|TRBV12-3/TRBV12-4|16
TGTGCCAGCAGTTCCGCTACCCGGACTAGCGGCGCGGAGCAGTTCTTC
CASSSATRTSGAEQFF
>.|TRBJ2-7|TRBD1|TRBV4-3|14
TGCGCCAGCAGCCACGGGACAGGAGGCGGTGAGCAGTACTTC
CASSHGTGGGEQYF
>few|TRBJ2-1|TRBD2|TRBV29-1|13
TGCAGCGCCGGTCTAGCGGGGGGGAATGAGCAGTTCTTC
CSAGLAGGNEQFF
>few|TRBJ2-2|TRBD2|TRBV7-2|17
TGTGCCAGCAGCCCCTACCCTCGACTAGCGGGAACCGGGGAGCTGTTTTTT
CASSPYPRLAGTGELFF
>few|TRBJ2-7|.|TRBV5-1|15
TGCGCCAGCAGCTTGGAGATCCACAGCTCCTACGAGCAGTACTTC
CASSLEIHSSYEQYF
>many|TRBJ2-1|TRBD1|TRBV6-4|13
TGTGCCAGCAGGGGACAGGGAGTAGGTGAGCAGTTCTTC
CASRGQGVGEQFF
>.|TRBJ2-5|TRBD2|TRBV7-7|19
TGTGCCAGCAGCTCTAGAGGAATCTGGCCTAGCGGGAGACGAGAGACCCAGTACTTC
CASSSRGIWPSGRRETQYF
>few|TRBJ2-4|TRBD2|TRBV20-1|17
TGCAGTGCTAGAACCCCGGGACTAGCGGGGGGGTTGGGCATTCAGTACTTC
CSARTPGLAGGLGIQYF
>.|TRBJ2-7|.|TRBV2|13
TGTGCCAGCAGTGAGGCGAGCGTCTACGAGCAGTACTTC
CASSEASVYEQYF
>many|TRBJ1-1|.|TRBV10-3|14
TGTGCCATCAGTGGCCGTCAGGGACGCACTGAAGCTTTCTTT
CAISGRQGRTEAFF
>.|TRBJ2-3|TRBD2|TRBV11-2|16
TGTGCCAGCAGCTTCCACTCCATAGCGGGCGCAGATACGCAGTATTTT
CASSFHSIAGADTQYF
>.|TRBJ2-7|.|TRBV10-3|13
TGTGCCATCAGTGAGTCACAGTTAAACGAGCAGTACTTC
CAISESQLNEQYF
>few|TRBJ2-7|TRBD1|TRBV7-6|18
TGTGCCAGCAGCTCAAACAGGGAGGGGACAGGGGTCTCCTACGAGCAGTACTTC
CASSSNREGTGVSYEQYF
>few|TRBJ1-5|TRBD1|TRBV27|15
TGTGCCAGCAGCCCTCCGGACAGGGTACGTCAGCCCCAGCATTTT
CASSPPDRVRQPQHF
>.|TRBJ1-1|.|TRBV28|11
TGTGCCAGCAACGGAGGGTTTGAAGCTTTCTTT
CASNGGFEAFF
>.|TRBJ2-7|.|TRBV20-1|14
TGCAGTGCTAGAACCGACTCAAGGTCCTACGAGCAGTACTTC
CSARTDSRSYEQYF
>.|TRBJ2-7|TRBD1|TRBV11-1|19
TGTGCCAGCAGCCCTCCCGGGACAGGGGGTTCCCTTCGAGTCTACGAGCAGTACTTC
CASSPPGTGGSLRVYEQYF
>.|TRBJ1-1|.|TRBV29-1|10
TGCAGCGTTGAGTCGGGTATGACTTTCTTT
CSVESGMTFF
>many|TRBJ2-7|.|TRBV6-2/TRBV6-3|16
TGTGCCAGCAGTTACTTACTTCGCGCCCCCGCCTACGAGCAGTACTTC
CASSYLLRAPAYEQYF
>.|TRBJ1-2|.|TRBV3-1|14
TGTGCCAGCAGCCAACCTCAGCAGAGGGTTGGCTACACCTTC
CASSQPQQRVGYTF
>.|TRBJ1-1|.|TRBV7-9|14
TGTGCCAGCAGCCCGAGGGAGACGAACACTGAAGCTTTCTTT
CASSPRETNTEAFF
>few|TRBJ2-1|TRBD1|TRBV5-1|13
TGCGCCAGCAGCGGACCACAGGGGGTGAGGCAGTTCTTC
CASSGPQGVRQFF
>few|TRBJ1-1|.|TRBV12-3/TRBV12-4|14
TGTGCCAGCAGTTTAGCAGGGGGGCGGACTGAAGCTTTCTTT
CASSLAGGRTEAFF
>many|TRBJ2-3|.|TRBV5-1|15
TGCGCCAGCAGCTTGGCCTCTCACAGCACAGATACGCAGTATTTT
CASSLASHSTDTQYF
>many|TRBJ1-1|.|TRBV10-3|12
TGTGCCATCAGTTTACAGGGAACTGAAGCTTTCTTT
CAISLQGTEAFF
>.|TRBJ2-3|.|TRBV7-9|14
TGTGCCAGCAGCTTAGCAGTGGGCACAGATACGCAGTATTTT
CASSLAVGTDTQYF
>few|TRBJ2-1|.|TRBV7-9|15
TGTGCCAGCAGCTTACAGGGGCGTATCTACAATGAGCAGTTCTTC
CASSLQGRIYNEQFF
>many|TRBJ2-1|.|TRBV7-7|15
TGTGCCAGCAGCTTAGGACCCGACAGTCACAATGAGCAGTTCTTC
CASSLGPDSHNEQFF
>many|TRBJ2-5|TRBD1|TRBV7-2|14
TGTGCCAGCAGCTTACAGGGACAGGGGGGGTCCCAGTACTTC
CASSLQGQGGSQYF
>few|TRBJ1-3|.|TRBV12-3/TRBV12-4|15
TGTGCCAGCAGTCCTCCCGGGGGTGGCGGAAACACCATATATTTT
CASSPPGGGGNTIYF
>few|TRBJ2-1|.|TRBV20-1|14
TGCAGTGCTAGGTTGACCGGGACTTTCGATGAGCAGTTCTTC
CSARLTGTFDEQFF
>.|TRBJ1-6|.|TRBV6-1|17
TGTGCCAGCAGTGCCCACAGGGCGATTGGGCATAATTCACCCCTCCACTTT
CASSAHRAIGHNSPLHF
>.|TRBJ2-2|TRBD1|TRBV6-5|15
TGTGCCAGCAGCCGACGACAGGGGACCACCGGGGAGCTGTTTTTT
CASSRRQGTTGELFF
>few|TRBJ2-5|.|TRBV5-1|15
TGCGCCAGCAGCTCGGGAGGCCAGGGGCAAGAGACCCAGTACTTC
CASSSGGQGQETQYF
>few|TRBJ2-1|.|TRBV29-1|14
TGCAGCGTTGATAGTTACGGCAGGTACAATGAGCAGTTCTTC
CSVDSYGRYNEQFF
>.|TRBJ2-2|.|TRBV29-1|14
TGCAGCGTCGGGATAGGGGGGAACACCGGGGAGCTGTTTTTT
CSVGIGGNTGELFF
>.|TRBJ2-2|.|TRBV6-5|15
TGTGCCAGCAGTTCGACAGATACGAACACCGGGGAGCTGTTTTTT
CASSSTDTNTGELFF
>.|TRBJ2-3|TRBD2|TRBV11-2|16
TGTGCCAGCAGCTGGACTAGCGGGAGGGTTGCAGATACGCAGTATTTT
CASSWTSGRVADTQYF
>few|TRBJ2-3|.|TRBV24-1|15
TGTGCCACCAGTGACCCCTTAGTGATGGCAGATACGCAGTATTTT
CATSDPLVMADTQYF
>many|TRBJ2-1|.|TRBV12-3/TRBV12-4|16
TGTGCCAGCAGTTCCCTCGACGGACTCCACCTCGGTGAGCAGTTCTTC
CASSSLDGLHLGEQFF
>many|TRBJ2-7|.|TRBV10-3|11
TGTGCCATCAGTGACCCCTACGAGCAGTACTTC
CAISDPYEQYF
>many|TRBJ2-7|TRBD2|TRBV7-2|14
TGTGCCAGCAGCTTAGTAGCGGGAGCGGACGAGCAGTACTTC
CASSLVAGADEQYF
>many|TRBJ2-7|TRBD1|TRBV5-1|14
TGTGCCAGCTCACTAGGGACAGGGACCTACGAGCAGTACTTC
CASSLGTGTYEQYF
>few|TRBJ2-6|.|TRBV7-9|15
TGTGCCAGCAGCTTTGGTTCCTTTGGGGCCAACGTCCTGACTTTC
CASSFGSFGANVLTF
>few|TRBJ2-1|.|TRBV4-3|11
TGCGCCAGCGGCAGGGAGAATGAGCAGTTCTTC
CASGRENEQFF
>many|TRBJ2-1|.|TRBV4-3|16
TGCGCCAGCAGCCAAGAGGTCCAGGGATCCTACAATGAGCAGTTCTTC
CASSQEVQGSYNEQFF
>.|TRBJ2-3|TRBD1|TRBV24-1|17
TGTGCCACCAGTGATTTTCCCGGGACAGGGGAGACAGATACGCAGTATTTT
CATSDFPGTGETDTQYF
>.|TRBJ2-1|.|TRBV5-1|13
TGCGCCAGCAGCACGGGGTTGGGCAATGAGCAGTTCTTC
CASSTGLGNEQFF
>many|TRBJ2-3|TRBD2|TRBV7-7|16
TGTGCCAGCAGTCCTTCGACTAGCGGGAGTCCGGATACGCAGTATTTT
CASSPSTSGSPDTQYF
>.|TRBJ1-2|TRBD1|TRBV6-2/TRBV6-3|21
TGTGCCAGCAGTTACTCGATCCGAGTTACCCGTCAGGGGGATATTTGGTATGGCTACACCTTC
CASSYSIRVTRQGDIWYGYTF
>few|TRBJ2-7|.|TRBV20-1|16
TGCAGTGCTCCCACACCACAGGGCCCAGAACTCTACGAGCAGTACTTC
CSAPTPQGPELYEQYF
>few|TRBJ1-2|.|TRBV28|14
TGTGCCAGCAGTCCCGCGTTCTATGGGTATGGCTACACCTTC
CASSPAFYGYGYTF